This entry lists 29 T cell receptor beta chains sequenced from one sample in a study of OX40 agonist ivuxolimab in advanced cancers. Library method: the immunoSEQ multiplex PCR assay. In TCRdb, the immuneACCESS table is reduced to in-frame sequences with V and J assigned. These tables do not hold every clone; where another copy was compared, an unresolved V gene accounts for under half, and the others remain unexplained. The sample yields some 50,000 clones; approximately 86% were counted once. Roughly an eighth of the sample is in the top ten clones. The input for sequencing was CD4+ or CD8+ T cells sorted from blood, taken in a trial of the OX40 agonist ivuxolimab. All receptors come from an adult with an advanced solid tumor such as melanoma, head and neck, liver or kidney cancer.

The chain is built from TRBV6-5 and TRBJ1-4, with D maybe TRBD1 (6 bases). Germline CDR1 MNHEY, CDR2 SVGAGI. V lost 5 bases and J 8 bases, leaving 15 bases between the germline ends. The CDR3 loop spans 14 amino acids. The CDR3 DNA sequence: TGTGCCAGCAGTGAACAGGGATTGGAGGAAAAACTGTTTTTT. As protein: CASSEQGLEEKLFF.

The gene calls are TRBV5-5 and TRBJ1-2; the D gene is possibly TRBD1 (5 bases). Germline CDR1 and CDR2: SGHKS and YYEKEE (reference sequence). This CDR3 spans 16 amino acids. V lost 7 bases, J lost 4 bases, and 23 bases lay in between. The CDR3 coding sequence is TGTGCCAGCGAACCCCGGGACCGAAGAGCAGGCTATGGCTACACCTTC. This gives the protein CASEPRDRRAGYGYTF. Full variable domain (remainder filled in from reference TRBV5-5 and TRBJ1-2): DAGVTQSPTHLIKTRGQQVTLRCSPISGHKSVSWYQQVLGQGPQFIFQYYEKEERGRGNFPDRFSARQFPNYSSELNVNALLLGDSALYLCASEPRDRRAGYGYTFGSGTRLTVV.

The chain is built from TRBV2 and TRBJ2-7, with TRBD1 matching over 10 bases. Trimming at V came to 9 bases and at J to 0 bases, leaving 17 bases not matched to a gene. This CDR3 contains 18 residues. Germline-derived CDR1 and CDR2 are SNHLY and FYNNEI. CDR3: CARRGPTGGWWPSYEQYF. CDR3 DNA sequence: TGTGCCAGAAGGGGACCGACAGGGGGCTGGTGGCCCTCCTACGAGCAGTACTTC.

The rearrangement links TRBV6-6 to TRBJ1-3; no clear D. From germline, CDR1 is MNHNY and CDR2 SVGAGI (reference sequence). Deletions cut 8 bases from V and 1 base from J, with 9 bases between. This CDR3 has 13 amino acids. The CDR3 protein is CASGSESGNTIYF. Here the CDR3 DNA reads TGTGCCAGCGGGTCGGAATCTGGAAACACCATATATTTT.

This sequence joins TRBV28 and TRBJ2-6, with D tentatively TRBD2 (6 bases). Germline V gives CDR1 MDHEN, CDR2 SYDVKM. Between the trimmed V and J ends, which lost 2 bases and 0 bases, there was a span of 14 bases. There are 18 residues in the CDR3. CDR3 protein: CASSLGGFRVSGANVLTF. Written as DNA, the CDR3 is TGTGCCAGCAGTTTAGGAGGGTTTCGGGTCTCTGGGGCCAACGTCCTGACTTTC.

This chain joins TRBV5-4 and TRBJ2-5, with TRBD2 as a possible D gene (6 bases). Per the germline V gene, CDR1 is SGHNT and CDR2 is YYREEE (reference sequence). The CDR3 length is 15 residues. Trimming took off 2 bases at V and 2 bases at J, with 13 bases between the two ends. CDR3 DNA: TGTGCCAGCAGCTTATCGGCTAGCGAGCAAGAGACCCAGTACTTC. Amino acid sequence: CASSLSASEQETQYF.

This chain joins TRBV20-1 and TRBJ1-2; D remains ambiguous. Looked up from germline, CDR1 is DFQATT and CDR2 is SNEGSKA (reference sequence). V lost 6 bases and J 5 bases, leaving 10 bases between the germline ends. The CDR3 loop spans 11 amino acids. CDR3: CSAARGYGYTF. The CDR3 nucleotides read TGCAGTGCCGCCCGGGGTTATGGCTACACCTTC.

This clone has a single count. The chain has TRBV5-1 and TRBJ1-2; a weak D match, TRBD1 (5 bases). The CDR3 extends over 11 amino acids. Looked up from germline, CDR1 is SGHRS and CDR2 is YFSETQ. V gave up 6 bases and J gave up 5 bases, with 8 bases separating them. The CDR3 sequence is CASTGEYGYTF. In nucleotides, the CDR3 is TGCGCCAGCACGGGGGAATATGGCTACACCTTC.

The CDR3 DNA reads as TGCGCCAGCGATCGTGGAGGTAATAATGAAAAACTGTTTTTT. Its protein product is CASDRGGNNEKLFF. The chain employs TRBV4-1 and TRBJ1-4; D ambiguous. Per germline, CDR1 MGHRA and CDR2 YSYEKL. The CDR3 is 14 residues long. Between the trimmed V and J ends, which lost 8 bases and 4 bases, there was a span of 14 bases.

This clone was seen only once. The chain employs TRBV18 and TRBJ2-7; the D is unclear. V was pared by 7 bases and J by 3 bases, with 13 bases between. Germline V gives CDR1 KGHSH, CDR2 LQKENI. The CDR3 sequence is 13 residues long. The CDR3 here is CASCPAPGYEQYF. CDR3 bases: TGTGCCAGCTGTCCCGCCCCGGGCTACGAGCAGTACTTC.

A remark on this clone: A read error may produce the germline difference seen at one junction end. The J gene is TRBJ2-4, the V gene TRBV27, with D perhaps given as TRBD1 or TRBD2 (5 bases each). Germline V gives CDR1 MNHEY, CDR2 SMNVEV (reference sequence). There are 15 residues in the CDR3. The CDR3 DNA reads TGTGCCAGCAGTTTGTTCGGGGCGGCCAAAAGCATTCAGTACTTC. This gives the protein CASSLFGAAKSIQYF.

V gene TRBV27 combines with J gene TRBJ2-1; D gene unclear. The CDR3 covers 16 residues. The V end was cut by 5 bases, the J end by 0 bases, with 14 bases between. The V gene's germline CDR1 is MNHEY and CDR2 SMNVEV (reference sequence). The CDR3 DNA is TGTGCCAGCAGTCCCCAGGCGCCGAGCTCCTACAATGAGCAGTTCTTC. The encoded protein is CASSPQAPSSYNEQFF.

This chain uses TRBV6-5 with TRBJ2-3; a possible D gene is TRBD2 (6 bases). Trimming cost V 3 bases and J 0 bases, with 10 bases left between them. CDR1 and CDR2 from the germline V gene are MNHEY and SVGAGI. The CDR3 is 15 amino acids. Here the CDR3 reads CASSYGTPSTDTQYF. CDR3 nucleotide sequence: TGTGCCAGCAGTTATGGGACTCCAAGCACAGATACGCAGTATTTT.

This clone was seen a few times. V is TRBV6-4 and J is TRBJ1-1; D gene ambiguous. This CDR3 region has 13 residues. The germline V gene encodes CDR1 MRHNA and CDR2 SNTAGT. Trimming cost V 3 bases and J 4 bases, with 9 bases left between them. CDR3 sequence (DNA): TGTGCCAGCAGTGAGGAGGGAGGCACTGAAGCTTTCTTT. It translates to CASSEEGGTEAFF.

The chain is built from TRBV6-5 and TRBJ2-1, with 12 bases identical to TRBD2. The trim removed 5 bases at V and 4 bases at J, leaving 3 bases unmatched. This CDR3 contains 15 residues. CDR1 and CDR2 (germline): MNHEY, SVGAGI. The CDR3 here is CASSTTSGSYNEQFF. As DNA, the CDR3 is TGTGCCAGCAGTACGACTAGCGGGAGTTACAATGAGCAGTTCTTC.

In its sample, this clone was seen a few times. The CDR3 coding sequence is TGTGCCAGCAGTCCCTATAGATTTAGGGAGGGCTATGGCTACACCTTC. This translates into CASSPYRFREGYGYTF. This chain links TRBV28 with TRBJ1-2; D is uncertain. V lost 5 bases and J lost 4, with 20 bases in between. The germline CDR1 and CDR2 sequences are MDHEN and SYDVKM. This CDR3 contains 16 residues.

The chain joins TRBV25-1 to TRBJ2-1; 10 positions agree with TRBD2. Germline V gene lookup returns CDR1 MGHDK and CDR2 SYGVNS. CDR3 length equals 17 residues. V gave up 0 bases and J gave up 5 bases; unmatched junction bases: 7. The CDR3 here is CASSEYLSAGGNNEQFF. The CDR3 coding sequence is TGTGCCAGCAGTGAATATCTCTCAGCGGGAGGGAACAATGAGCAGTTCTTC.

This clone was observed once. V usage is TRBV29-1 and J usage is TRBJ2-1; maybe TRBD1 (5 bases). V lost 0 bases and J lost 7, with 7 bases in between. The CDR3 runs 12 residues. Germline lookup yields CDR1 SQVTM and CDR2 ANQGSEA. CDR3 sequence reads: CSVEDPGNEQFF. CDR3 DNA sequence: TGCAGCGTTGAAGATCCAGGGAATGAGCAGTTCTTC.

This clone was recorded many times. The chain carries TRBV7-9 and TRBJ2-7; D gene ambiguous. The CDR3 covers 12 residues. Germline lookup yields CDR1 SEHNR and CDR2 FQNEAQ (reference sequence). V shed 2 bases and J shed 6 bases, with 8 bases lying between them. This CDR3 reads CASSLMYAEQYF. CDR3 bases: TGTGCCAGCAGCTTAATGTACGCCGAGCAGTACTTC. Looking up the rest from reference TRBV7-9 and TRBJ2-7 gives the full variable domain: DTGVSQNPRHKITKRGQNVTFRCDPISEHNRLYWYRQTLGQGPEFLTYFQNEAQLEKSRLLSDRFSAERPKGSFSTLEIQRTEQGDSAMYLCASSLMYAEQYFGPGTRLTVT.

This clone was detected a few times. This rearrangement joins TRBV19 to TRBJ2-2, with D hard to call. The CDR3 is 12 amino acids. V was pared by 5 bases and J by 9 bases, with 10 bases between. The V gene's germline CDR1 is LNHDA and CDR2 SQIVND (reference sequence). DNA for the CDR3: TGTGCCAGTAGTCCTCTTTCCTGGGAGCTGTTTTTT. This encodes CASSPLSWELFF.

This chain joins TRBV27 and TRBJ2-1; possible D gene TRBD2, 5 bases. The CDR3 has 12 residues. Trimming removed 8 bases from V and 7 bases from J, with 12 bases in between. The V gene's germline CDR1 is MNHEY and CDR2 SMNVEV (reference sequence). The CDR3 region has the DNA TGTGCCAGCCGGGAAGGTGGGAATGAGCAGTTCTTC. Translated: CASREGGNEQFF.

V gene TRBV5-1 combines with J gene TRBJ2-3, with D perhaps matching TRBD2 (7 bases). There are 20 residues in the CDR3. Trimming took 0 bases from V and 5 from J, leaving 28 bases between them. Germline values: CDR1 SGHRS, CDR2 YFSETQ. The CDR3 here is CASSLAPLIQGGRAIDTQYF. The CDR3 nucleotides read TGCGCCAGCAGCTTGGCTCCCCTCATCCAAGGGGGGAGGGCCATAGATACGCAGTATTTT.

CDR3: CASSPRQNYEQYF. CDR3 DNA: TGTGCCAGCTCACCGCGACAGAACTACGAGCAGTACTTC. V is TRBV18 and J is TRBJ2-7; D perhaps matches TRBD1 (5 bases). Trimming left V 3 bases short and J 3 bases short, with 9 bases between. Germline values: CDR1 KGHSH, CDR2 LQKENI. The CDR3 totals 13 residues. The full variable domain, its missing parts supplied by reference TRBV18 and TRBJ2-7, is NAGVMQNPRHLVRRRGQEARLRCSPMKGHSHVYWYRQLPEEGLKFMVYLQKENIIDESGMPKERFSAEFPKEGPSILRIQQVVRGDSAAYFCASSPRQNYEQYFGPGTRLTVT.

This clone was found once. The rearrangement links TRBV4-1 to TRBJ1-1; D not certain. The V end was cut by 1 base, the J end by 2 bases, with 2 bases between. CDR3 size: 12 residues. CDR1 MGHRA and CDR2 YSYEKL come from the germline V gene. CDR3 bases: TGCGCCAGCAGCCAAGGAAACACTGAAGCTTTCTTT. Encoded protein: CASSQGNTEAFF.

This chain links TRBV5-4 with TRBJ2-7, with TRBD2 matching 7 bases. The CDR3 has 16 amino acids. Germline CDR1 reads SGHNT; CDR2 reads YYREEE (reference sequence). With 4 bases clipped from V and 3 bases from J, the junction kept 13 bases outside the gene matches. The chain's CDR3 is CASSESPRGSLYEQYF. The CDR3 DNA follows: TGTGCCAGCAGCGAATCCCCCCGCGGGAGTCTCTACGAGCAGTACTTC.

This chain connects TRBV18 to TRBJ1-5; D is undetermined. This CDR3 is built from 13 residues. CDR1 and CDR2 from the germline V gene are KGHSH and LQKENI. Between the trimmed V and J ends, which lost 2 bases and 5 bases, there was a span of 7 bases. CDR3 nucleotides: TGTGCCAGCTCACCAAGGAGAGATCAGCCCCAGCATTTT. Amino acid sequence: CASSPRRDQPQHF.

For the CDR3, the DNA is TGTGCCAGCAGCTTTCTCTTTCCCTACGAGCAGTACTTC. It codes for CASSFLFPYEQYF. This chain links TRBV7-3 with TRBJ2-7, with D unresolved. Germline V gene data show CDR1 as SGHTA and CDR2 as FQGTGA. V was trimmed by 3 bases and J by 2 bases, leaving 8 bases between them. This CDR3 is built from 13 residues.

Only one count was recorded for this clone. In DNA, the CDR3 is TGTGCCAGCAGCGTATCCCCGGACAGGGGCGACGAGCAGTACTTC. Protein: CASSVSPDRGDEQYF. This chain links TRBV9 with TRBJ2-7; 9 bases match TRBD1. Per the germline V gene, CDR1 is SGDLS and CDR2 is YYNGEE. The CDR3 is made up of 15 amino acids. The trim removed 1 base at V and 5 bases at J, leaving 7 bases unmatched. Full variable domain (outside the CDR3, taken from reference TRBV9 and TRBJ2-7): DSGVTQTPKHLITATGQRVTLRCSPRSGDLSVYWYQQSLDQGLQFLIQYYNGEERAKGNILERFSAQQFPDLHSELNLSSLELGDSALYFCASSVSPDRGDEQYFGPGTRLTVT.

This clone appeared a single time. The chain links TRBV18 to TRBJ1-5, with D maybe TRBD1 (6 bases). Trimming took off 8 bases at V and 0 bases at J, with 11 bases between the two ends. The CDR3 is 14 amino acids. Looked up from germline, CDR1 is KGHSH and CDR2 is LQKENI. CDR3 protein: CASEGEASNQPQHF. CDR3 nucleotide sequence: TGTGCCAGCGAGGGGGAGGCTAGCAATCAGCCCCAGCATTTT.